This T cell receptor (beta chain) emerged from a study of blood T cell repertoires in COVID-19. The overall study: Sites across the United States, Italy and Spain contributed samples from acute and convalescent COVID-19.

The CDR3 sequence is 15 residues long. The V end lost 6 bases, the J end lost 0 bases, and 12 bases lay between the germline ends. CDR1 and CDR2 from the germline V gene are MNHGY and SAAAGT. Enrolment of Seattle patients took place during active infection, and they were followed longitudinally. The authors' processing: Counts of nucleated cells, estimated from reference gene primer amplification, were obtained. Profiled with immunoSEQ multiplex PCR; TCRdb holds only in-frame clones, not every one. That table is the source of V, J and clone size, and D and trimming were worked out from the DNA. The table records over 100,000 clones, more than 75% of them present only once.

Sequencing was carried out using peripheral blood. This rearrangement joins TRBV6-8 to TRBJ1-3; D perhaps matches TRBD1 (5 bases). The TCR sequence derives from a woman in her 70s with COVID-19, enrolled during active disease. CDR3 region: CASSQGRYSGNTIYF. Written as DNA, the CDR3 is TGTGCCAGCAGCCAGGGTCGTTACTCTGGAAACACCATATATTTT.